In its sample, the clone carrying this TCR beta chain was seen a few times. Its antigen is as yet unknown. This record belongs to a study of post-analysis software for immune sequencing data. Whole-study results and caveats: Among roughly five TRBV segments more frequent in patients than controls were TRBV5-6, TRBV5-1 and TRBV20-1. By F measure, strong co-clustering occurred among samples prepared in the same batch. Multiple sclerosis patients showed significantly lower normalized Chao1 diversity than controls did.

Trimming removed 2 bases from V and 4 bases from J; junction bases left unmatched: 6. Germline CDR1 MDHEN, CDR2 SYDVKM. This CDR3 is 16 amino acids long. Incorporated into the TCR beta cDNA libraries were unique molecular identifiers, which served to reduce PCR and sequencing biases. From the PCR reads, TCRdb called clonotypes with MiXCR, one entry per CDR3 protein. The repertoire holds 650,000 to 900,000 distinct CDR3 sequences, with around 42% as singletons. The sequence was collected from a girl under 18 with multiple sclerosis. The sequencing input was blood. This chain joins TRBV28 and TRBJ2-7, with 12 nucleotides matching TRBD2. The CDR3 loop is CASSLALAGGIYEQYF. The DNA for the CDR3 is TGTGCCAGCAGTTTAGCCCTAGCGGGAGGGATATACGAGCAGTACTTC. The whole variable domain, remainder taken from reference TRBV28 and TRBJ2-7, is DVKVTQSSRYLVKRTGEKVFLECVQDMDHENMFWYRQDPGLGLRLIYFSYDVKMKEKGDIPEGYSVSREKKERFSLILESASTNQTSMYLCASSLALAGGIYEQYFGPGTRLTVT.